This T cell receptor beta chain originates from a study of molecular identifiers for immune sequencing clone quantification. This clonotype was seen many times. From the PCR reads, TCRdb called clonotypes with MiXCR, one entry per CDR3 protein. Here the sample spans roughly 630,000 distinct CDR3 sequences, roughly 25% being singletons. The V gene lost 0 bases and the J gene lost 6 bases, with 7 bases spanning the gap. From germline, CDR1 is SGHNT and CDR2 YYREEE (reference sequence). The CDR3 covers 12 residues. The sequence was collected from a human donor in good health. Some libraries in this study had Jurkat cell RNA spiked in. The V and J genes are TRBV5-4 and TRBJ2-7; no clear D. Input material: naive CD8+ T cells from blood, with Jurkat cell RNA spiked in. Sample subset: FACS-sorted CD8+CD4-CCR7+CD45RA+ naive T cells. DNA for the CDR3: TGTGCCAGCAGCTTGGCCCCCGGCGAGCAGTACTTC. This codes for CASSLAPGEQYF.